The present T cell receptor (beta chain) was sequenced within a study of CXCR3-negative and CXCR3-positive naive CD8 T cells. Study conclusions and caveats: Relative to CXCR3-negative naive cells, CXCR3-positive naive cells had more hydrophobic TRB CDR3s. Cryopreserved cells partially lost CXCR3 expression, and fresh PBMCs were used in most assays. Naive cells used TRBV-TRBJ genes in much the same way whether CXCR3-negative or CXCR3-positive; memory cells did not.

With UMI labels, 5' RACE was used to prepare the TRB cDNA libraries. Reprocessing the 5' RACE reads, TCRdb reports a single entry for every CDR3 protein and omits DNA. Listed are 49,000 or so distinct CDR3 sequences; 0.56% falls within the top ten. CDR3 length: 11 amino acids. Triplicate roughly 320,000-cell sorts were made of each CD8+ T cell subset. Notes on this clonotype: Antigen unknown.

The sample was naive CXCR3+ CD8+ T cells from blood. Noted subset: CD45RO-CCR7+CD27+CD95- naive CD8+ T cells expressing CXCR3 (TNR3+). This sequence joins TRBV12-3 or TRBV12-4 and TRBJ2-5. This TCR was recovered from a human donor in good health. Some clones in this sample may be carry-over from other donors' samples. The CDR3 protein is CASSFSETQYF.